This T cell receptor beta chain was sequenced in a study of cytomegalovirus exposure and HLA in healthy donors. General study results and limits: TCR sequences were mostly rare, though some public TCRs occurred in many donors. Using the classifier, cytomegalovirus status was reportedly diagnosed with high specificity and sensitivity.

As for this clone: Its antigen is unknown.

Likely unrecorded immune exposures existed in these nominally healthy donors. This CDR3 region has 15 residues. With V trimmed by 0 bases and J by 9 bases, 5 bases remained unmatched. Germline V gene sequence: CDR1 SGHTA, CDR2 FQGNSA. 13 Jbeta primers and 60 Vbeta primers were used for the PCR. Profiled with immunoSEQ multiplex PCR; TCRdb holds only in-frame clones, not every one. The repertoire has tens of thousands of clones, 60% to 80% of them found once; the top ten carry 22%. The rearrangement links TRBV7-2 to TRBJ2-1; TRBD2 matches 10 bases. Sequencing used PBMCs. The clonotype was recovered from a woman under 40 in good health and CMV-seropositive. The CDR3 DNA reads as TGTGCCAGCAGCTTAGCGATAGCGGGAGGAAGTGAGCAGTTCTTC. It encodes CASSLAIAGGSEQFF.